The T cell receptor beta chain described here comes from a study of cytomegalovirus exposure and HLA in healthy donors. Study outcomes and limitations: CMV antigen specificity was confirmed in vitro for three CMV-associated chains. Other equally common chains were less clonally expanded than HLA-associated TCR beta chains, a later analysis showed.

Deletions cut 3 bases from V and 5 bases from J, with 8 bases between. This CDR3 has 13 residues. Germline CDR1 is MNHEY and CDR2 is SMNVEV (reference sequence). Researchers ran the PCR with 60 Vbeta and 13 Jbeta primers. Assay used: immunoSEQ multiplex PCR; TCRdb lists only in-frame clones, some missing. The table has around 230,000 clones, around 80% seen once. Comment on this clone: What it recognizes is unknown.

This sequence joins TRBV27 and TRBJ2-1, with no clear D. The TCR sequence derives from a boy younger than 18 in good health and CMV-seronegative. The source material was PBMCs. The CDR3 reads CASSFGGDNEQFF. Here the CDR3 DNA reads TGTGCCAGCAGTTTTGGCGGAGACAATGAGCAGTTCTTC.